These 11 T cell receptor beta chains share one sample of origin, sequenced in a study of blood T cell repertoires in COVID-19. The table came from immunoSEQ multiplex PCR; TCRdb's copy has only in-frame clones and leaves some out. The table lists about 200,000 clones, more than 70% of them singletons. Sequenced sample: peripheral blood. The receptors originated from a man in his late teens or twenties with active or convalescent COVID-19.

This sequence joins TRBV3-1 (or the pseudogene TRBV3-2) and TRBJ2-1; 16 bases are shared with TRBD2. The CDR3 has 18 residues. Germline V gives CDR1 LGHDT, CDR2 YNNKEL (reference sequence). V shed 5 bases, J shed 6 bases, and the junction held 10 bases outside the gene matches. The CDR3 spells CASSVGTSGRAGGNEQFF. The CDR3 DNA follows: TGTGCCAGCAGCGTCGGGACTAGCGGGAGGGCCGGTGGCAATGAGCAGTTCTTC.

The chain has TRBV19 and TRBJ2-5, with D possibly matching TRBD2 (5 bases). Germline lookup yields CDR1 LNHDA and CDR2 SQIVND (reference sequence). Deletions cut 5 bases from V and 2 bases from J, with 9 bases between. The CDR3 length is 13 residues. CDR3 amino acids: CASSLASQETQYF. In DNA, the CDR3 is TGTGCCAGTAGTCTAGCCTCGCAAGAGACCCAGTACTTC.

The chain is built from TRBV6-5 and TRBJ1-1; no clear D gene. V was clipped by 5 bases and J by 4 bases, with 14 bases between them. Germline V gene data show CDR1 as MNHEY and CDR2 as SVGAGI. The CDR3 runs to 14 residues. The CDR3 spells CASSPTQIITEAFF. CDR3 DNA sequence: TGTGCCAGCAGTCCCACCCAGATCATCACTGAAGCTTTCTTT.

V usage is TRBV2 and J usage is TRBJ1-2; D might be TRBD1 (5 bases). The CDR3 has 13 residues. Germline V gives CDR1 SNHLY, CDR2 FYNNEI. The V end was cut by 3 bases, the J end by 8 bases, with 13 bases between. In nucleotides, the CDR3 is TGTGCCAGCAGTGAGGAATGGGGGGTAGGCTACACCTTC. Translated, it gives CASSEEWGVGYTF.

This clone was counted only a few times. The V call is TRBV10-3, the J call TRBJ1-6; the D is unclear. Trimming pared 6 bases from V and 8 bases from J, leaving 11 bases between. The CDR3 totals 13 residues. Germline V gene sequence: CDR1 ENHRY, CDR2 SYGVKD. CDR3 sequence (DNA): TGTGCCATCAGATCTAGAGGTGATTCACCCCTCCACTTT. Translation: CAIRSRGDSPLHF.

The chain couples TRBV7-3 to TRBJ1-1; D is unresolved. The length of the CDR3 is 16 residues. The germline gives CDR1 SGHTA, CDR2 FQGTGA. Trimming took 1 base from V and 2 from J, leaving 14 bases between them. In nucleotides, the CDR3 is TGTGCCAGCAGCTTAAACGGCGGCAGACTCAACACTGAAGCTTTCTTT. It translates to CASSLNGGRLNTEAFF.

This clone was counted between two and nine times. V and J are TRBV23-1 and TRBJ2-1; possibly TRBD1 for D (5 bases). TRBV23-1 is given ORF status, its function remaining uncertain. This CDR3 has 14 amino acids. V lost 6 bases to trimming and J lost 8 bases, with 17 bases between them. The CDR3 region has the DNA TGCGCCAGCAGCCGAAGGGGCCTTATCTATGAGCAGTTCTTC. This codes for CASSRRGLIYEQFF.

The chain links TRBV6-5 to TRBJ1-2, with 7 bases matching TRBD1. The CDR3 consists of 14 residues. Germline-derived CDR1 and CDR2 are MNHEY and SVGAGI. V dropped 2 bases and J dropped 5; count of bases not matched to a gene: 5. The CDR3 loop reads CASSYRATGYGYTF. CDR3 sequence (DNA): TGTGCCAGCAGTTACCGCGCGACAGGGTATGGCTACACCTTC.

V gene TRBV19 combines with J gene TRBJ1-4, with TRBD1 matching over 7 bases. This CDR3 has 15 residues. The germline CDR1 and CDR2 sequences are LNHDA and SQIVND (reference sequence). V shed 1 base, J shed 5 bases, and the junction held 4 bases outside the gene matches. CDR3 nucleotides: TGTGCCAGTAGTATAGTACGCAGGGGGAATGAAAAACTGTTTTTT. Translated: CASSIVRRGNEKLFF.

The rearrangement joins TRBV15 to TRBJ2-7; the D gene is possibly TRBD1 (6 bases). The CDR3 contains 13 residues. Trimming removed 2 bases from V and 5 bases from J, with 10 bases in between. Germline assignment: CDR1 LNHNV and CDR2 YYDKDF (reference sequence). CDR3 region: CATSRFTGNEQYF. The CDR3 DNA sequence: TGTGCCACCAGCAGATTCACAGGGAACGAGCAGTACTTC.

The rearrangement joins TRBV7-7 to TRBJ2-1, with D perhaps TRBD1 (6 bases). This CDR3 spans 15 amino acids. Germline assignment: CDR1 SSHAT and CDR2 FNYEAQ (reference sequence). V shed 2 bases and J shed 6 bases, with 14 bases lying between them. The CDR3 bases are TGTGCCAGCAGCTTAAGAGGGGGTGCGGGCAATGAGCAGTTCTTC. Residues: CASSLRGGAGNEQFF.